The T cell receptor beta chain described here comes from a study of T cell changes during pregnancy in multiple sclerosis. TCRdb keeps only in-frame clones here, not all; method: immunoSEQ multiplex PCR. In the table there are fewer than 80,000 clones, approximately 88% of which are singletons. Germline loops: CDR1 MNHEY, CDR2 SMNVEV (reference sequence). The ends were cut back, 6 bases at V and 8 bases at J, with 28 bases in the middle. This CDR3 region has 17 residues. The specimen comprised peripheral blood, sampled in the first trimester of pregnancy. The V call is TRBV27, the J call TRBJ1-2; D call uncertain. This clonotype was sampled from a female donor in good health, enrolled as a control in a pregnancy study. The chain's CDR3 is CASSPMAATFEYGGYTF. The CDR3 DNA sequence: TGTGCCAGCAGCCCAATGGCTGCGACCTTCGAATACGGGGGCTACACCTTC.